The clone carrying this TCR beta chain came up a few times. Its antigen is unknown. This sample is part of a study of metastatic and nonmetastatic thyroid tumors. Study as a whole: It was across blood and tumor or nodule tissue from malignant and benign thyroid patients that repertoires were compared. Findings and caveats of the study: Malignant thyroid tumors reportedly exceeded benign nodules significantly in TCR beta diversity, with the difference appearing in blood and tumor.

V was clipped by 10 bases and J by 6 bases, with 15 bases between them. The germline V gene encodes CDR1 KGHDR and CDR2 SFDVKD. The length of the CDR3 is 12 residues. Per the authors' pipeline: The study took CDR3 differences across clinicopathological groups and made a distant-metastasis classifier for papillary thyroid cancer from them. TCRdb re-clonotyped the PCR reads through MiXCR. TCRdb's processing, not the authors', yielded these V and J calls. The table has roughly 72,000 clones, around 18% seen once. No treatment of any kind had been given to any patient before thyroid surgery. The material sequenced was blood. The V gene is TRBV24-1, the J gene TRBJ2-7; D may match TRBD1 or TRBD2 (5 bases each). This clonotype originated in a female donor with papillary thyroid cancer or a benign thyroid nodule (not recorded which). Some clones in this sample may be carry-over from other donors' samples. CDR3 sequence: CATGRSGGEQYF. CDR3 DNA: TGTGCCACTGGCAGGTCTGGGGGCGAGCAGTACTTC.